Each of the 9 T cell receptor beta chains below was sequenced from the same sample in a study of blood T cell repertoires in COVID-19. Here immunoSEQ multiplex PCR was the method, and the copy in TCRdb shows in-frame clones only, minus some. Of some 45,000 clones detected, nearly 90% appear once; the ten largest clones hold approximately 2.6%. Sequences were obtained from peripheral blood. Receptors were obtained from a human donor in a cohort sampled during active COVID-19.

The chain recombines TRBV3-1 (or the pseudogene TRBV3-2) with TRBJ1-1; D is undetermined. Trimming stripped 2 bases from V and 4 bases from J, with 11 bases between. The CDR3 runs 14 residues. Germline CDR1 LGHDT, CDR2 YNNKEL (reference sequence). CDR3 sequence: CASSQRRGSTEAFF. The CDR3 DNA is TGTGCCAGCAGCCAAAGAAGAGGGAGCACTGAAGCTTTCTTT.

This clone turned up a few times. The J gene is TRBJ2-7, the V gene TRBV19; 7 bases fit TRBD1. V was clipped by 6 bases and J by 3 bases; unmatched bases: 5. Germline V gene sequence: CDR1 LNHDA, CDR2 SQIVND (reference sequence). This CDR3 has 13 residues. CDR3 sequence reads: CASSPGQNYEQYF. CDR3 in DNA: TGTGCCAGTAGCCCGGGACAGAACTACGAGCAGTACTTC.

This chain uses TRBV30 with TRBJ1-2, with D possibly being TRBD1 (5 bases). Per the germline V gene, CDR1 is GTSNPN and CDR2 is SVGIG (reference sequence). V lost 0 bases and J lost 13, with 15 bases in between. The CDR3 runs 12 residues. CDR3 nucleotide sequence: TGTGCCTGGAGTGTAAGGAGGGGTGAAGGCACCTTC. Translation gives CAWSVRRGEGTF.

This clone was observed a few times. This sequence joins TRBV2 and TRBJ2-2, with TRBD1 matching 7 bases. The J segment lost 0 bases and the V segment lost 10 bases, leaving 8 bases of the junction unmatched. Germline V gene sequence: CDR1 SNHLY, CDR2 FYNNEI. This CDR3 comprises 15 residues. The CDR3 reads CATKGTATNTGELFF. DNA for the CDR3: TGTGCCACCAAAGGGACAGCTACGAACACCGGGGAGCTGTTTTTT.

V usage is TRBV2 and J usage is TRBJ2-5; tentative D call: TRBD2 (6 bases). The CDR3 has 15 residues. Trimming pared 9 bases from V and 0 bases from J, leaving 17 bases between. The germline CDR1 and CDR2 sequences are SNHLY and FYNNEI. The DNA of the CDR3 is TGTGCCAGTACCCCTGCGGGGACGTACCAAGAGACCCAGTACTTC. This translates into CASTPAGTYQETQYF.

The chain is built from TRBV11-3 and TRBJ2-6; the match to TRBD1 covers 9 bases. Germline assignment: CDR1 SGHNT and CDR2 YENEEA. This CDR3 has 17 residues. V lost 3 bases and J lost 0; bases outside the gene matches: 3. The CDR3 coding sequence is TGTGCCAGCAGCTTCAGACAGGGGGACTCTGGGGCCAACGTCCTGACTTTC. Amino acid sequence: CASSFRQGDSGANVLTF.

This chain connects TRBV30 to TRBJ2-3, with unresolved D. The CDR3 sequence is 13 residues long. Trimming removed 0 bases at V and 2 bases at J, with 6 bases between. Germline V gene lookup returns CDR1 GTSNPN and CDR2 SVGIG (reference sequence). CDR3 coding DNA: TGTGCCTGGAGTGTACTCTCCACAGATACGCAGTATTTT. Residues: CAWSVLSTDTQYF.

The chain carries TRBV2 and TRBJ1-1, with D possibly being TRBD1 (6 bases). Germline lookup yields CDR1 SNHLY and CDR2 FYNNEI. This CDR3 is 15 amino acids long. V was trimmed by 2 bases and J by 2 bases, leaving 12 bases between them. In DNA form, the CDR3 reads TGTGCCAGCAGTGAAAGGACAGCGGTTAACACTGAAGCTTTCTTT. This sequence encodes CASSERTAVNTEAFF. Supplemented by reference TRBV2 and TRBJ1-1, the full variable domain reads EPEVTQTPSHQVTQMGQEVILRCVPISNHLYFYWYRQILGQKVEFLVSFYNNEISEKSEIFDDQFSVERPDGSNFTLKIRSTKLEDSAMYFCASSERTAVNTEAFFGQGTRLTVV.

The chain couples TRBV7-6 to TRBJ2-7; 7 bases are a match to TRBD2. V was pared by 1 base and J by 3 bases, with 3 bases of the junction left unmatched. This CDR3 has 14 residues. CDR1 SGHVS and CDR2 FNYEAQ come from the germline V gene. This chain's CDR3 is CASSLDPGGYEQYF. CDR3 in DNA: TGTGCCAGCAGCTTAGACCCGGGGGGCTACGAGCAGTACTTC.